These T cell receptor beta chains were read from a single sample in a study of shared clonotypes between healthy human individuals. Sequencing was performed with immunoSEQ multiplex PCR; in TCRdb, only in-frame clones are kept and a portion is missing. This sample carries 2 million or so clones, 85% to 95% of them seen once, and the ten largest clones take 0.13%. The material sequenced was naive CD4+ T cells sorted from blood. All receptors come from a man younger than 35 in good health. Both conserved end residues are part of each CDR3. Fields, in order: D gene, clone size, V gene, J gene, CDR3 DNA, CDR3 protein. The D gene is left open where the match is weak. For some rows the clone size is stated as once, few or many, or as a class when expanded; others skip it.

TRBD2	-	TRBV5-1	TRBJ2-1	TGCGCCAGCAGCGCGGGACTAGCGGGCGATGAGCAGTTCTTC	CASSAGLAGDEQFF
TRBD1	-	TRBV11-1	TRBJ2-1	TGTGCCAGCAGCTTAGTGGTAAAAGGGACAGGGAGGGGCAATGAGCAGTTCTTC	CASSLVVKGTGRGNEQFF
TRBD1	-	TRBV2	TRBJ1-1	TGTGCCAGCACCAAACAGGGGGAGAACACTGAAGCTTTCTTT	CASTKQGENTEAFF
-	-	TRBV29-1	TRBJ1-2	TGCAGCGTCCGCCTCCTGGCTGAAGGCTACACCTTC	CSVRLLAEGYTF
TRBD2	many	TRBV11-2	TRBJ2-5	TGTGCCAGCAGCTTAGGTTCTAGCGGGGGGACCCAGTACTTC	CASSLGSSGGTQYF
-	-	TRBV5-1	TRBJ2-3	TGCGCCAGCAGCCTGGGACTTTTGGATACGCAGTATTTT	CASSLGLLDTQYF
-	-	TRBV10-3	TRBJ2-7	TGTGCCATCTCCCTGGATACGCTCTCCTACGAGCAGTACTTC	CAISLDTLSYEQYF
TRBD2	-	TRBV10-1	TRBJ2-3	TGCGCCAGCAGCGGGACTAGCGGAACAGAGAGCCCCACAGATACGCAGTATTTT	CASSGTSGTESPTDTQYF
TRBD2	-	TRBV10-3	TRBJ2-7	TGTGCCATCGGGACTAGCGCAACTTCCTACGAGCAGTACTTC	CAIGTSATSYEQYF
-	-	TRBV10-1	TRBJ2-7	TGCGCCAGCAGTGAGCTACCCGGGACACCGTCCTACGAGCAGTACTTC	CASSELPGTPSYEQYF
TRBD2	once	TRBV2	TRBJ2-7	TGTGCCAGCATCTACGGCGGGAGCAACGAGCAGTACTTC	CASIYGGSNEQYF
TRBD1	-	TRBV5-1	TRBJ1-3	TGCGCCAGCAGCCTAGGACAGGGGGCCGGAAACACCATATATTTT	CASSLGQGAGNTIYF
TRBD1	-	TRBV5-1	TRBJ2-2	TGCGCCAGCAGCTTGCCCACAGGGGAGACCGGGGAGCTGTTTTTT	CASSLPTGETGELFF
-	-	TRBV25-1	TRBJ2-7	TGTGCCAGCAGTGAAGGGACACTCGGGGAGCAGTACTTC	CASSEGTLGEQYF
-	-	TRBV7-8	TRBJ1-6	TGTGCCAGCAGTTGGGCGGGGGGAGGCCCAGGTAATTCACCCCTCCACTTT	CASSWAGGGPGNSPLHF
TRBD2	-	TRBV18	TRBJ2-7	TGTGCCAGCTCCCGGACTAGCGGGAGTAATGACGAGCAGTACTTC	CASSRTSGSNDEQYF
-	many	TRBV19	TRBJ1-1	TGTGCCAGTAGTTGGACGGGGCAGCTGAACACTGAAGCTTTCTTT	CASSWTGQLNTEAFF
TRBD1	-	TRBV27	TRBJ1-6	TGTGCCAGCAGTTTCTGGGGAAGGACAGGGGGAAATTCACCCCTCCACTTT	CASSFWGRTGGNSPLHF
-	-	TRBV5-4	TRBJ2-5	TGTGCCAGCAGCTTGGCACTCAGTGAAGAGACCCAGTACTTC	CASSLALSEETQYF
TRBD1	-	TRBV30	TRBJ1-2	TGTGCCTGGAGTGTAGGGGGCGGTGGCTACACCTTC	CAWSVGGGGYTF
-	-	TRBV19	TRBJ2-2	TGTGCCAGTAGTATTGCCGTAAACACCGGGGAGCTGTTTTTT	CASSIAVNTGELFF
-	-	TRBV6-5	TRBJ1-5	TGTGCCAGCCCAGGAGGTCAGCCCCAGCATTTT	CASPGGQPQHF
-	-	TRBV4-3	TRBJ1-2	TGCGCCAGCAGCCAAGAGGGACTCTATGGCTACACCTTC	CASSQEGLYGYTF
-	-	TRBV4-1	TRBJ1-5	TGCGCCAGCAGCCACGACTCGCTCGGACAGAATCTTCAGCCCCAGCATTTT	CASSHDSLGQNLQPQHF
TRBD1	once	TRBV7-2	TRBJ1-5	TGTGCCAGCAGTTCAGGGGGCTCACAGCCCCAGCATTTT	CASSSGGSQPQHF
-	-	TRBV6-5	TRBJ2-6	TGTGCCAGCAGTTACTCAGGAGCTGGGGCCAACGTCCTGACTTTC	CASSYSGAGANVLTF
-	-	TRBV2	TRBJ1-3	TGTGCCAGCCGTCCAGTCGGAAACACCATATATTTT	CASRPVGNTIYF
TRBD2	-	TRBV10-3	TRBJ2-7	TGTGCCATCAGTGCAGGACTGGCGGGAGGATCACGATACGAGCAGCACTTC	CAISAGLAGGSRYEQHF
-	-	TRBV30	TRBJ1-1	TGTGCCTGGAGCGGGACGGCGAACACTGAAGCTTTCTTT	CAWSGTANTEAFF
-	-	TRBV7-8	TRBJ2-2	TGTGCCAGCAATTTACTGGTCGTCGGGGAGCTGTTTTTT	CASNLLVVGELFF
-	-	TRBV30	TRBJ1-3	TGTGCCTGGAGTGTAAGTGGAAACACCATATATTTT	CAWSVSGNTIYF
-	-	TRBV6-5	TRBJ1-4	TGTGCCAGCAGGGGGGACGGGAATGAAAAACTGTTTTTT	CASRGDGNEKLFF
TRBD1	-	TRBV6-1	TRBJ2-7	TGTGCCAGCAGGGGACAGTACGAGCAGTACTTC	CASRGQYEQYF